Listed here are 11 T cell receptor beta chains from one sample, sequenced in a study of cytomegalovirus exposure and HLA in healthy donors. The PCR used 60 Vbeta and 13 Jbeta primers. The protocol was immunoSEQ multiplex PCR, while the TCRdb copy is restricted to in-frame clones and leaves out a portion. The table lists just over 150,000 clones, 75% to 90% of them singletons. Sample: PBMCs. The source of these receptors is a woman aged 18-29 years in good health and CMV-seronegative.

The gene calls are TRBV28 and TRBJ2-7; 11 nucleotides align to TRBD2. CDR1 is MDHEN, CDR2 SYDVKM, per germline. The CDR3 contains 14 residues. Trimming cost V 6 bases and J 4 bases; bases outside gene matches: 5. CDR3 sequence reads: CASSQLAGVYEQYF. The DNA of the CDR3 is TGTGCCAGCAGCCAACTAGCGGGAGTTTACGAGCAGTACTTC.

V usage is TRBV6-1 and J usage is TRBJ2-3; TRBD2 matches at 13 bases. Germline trimming cut 4 bases from V and 1 base from J; bases unmatched to any gene: 2. CDR1 and CDR2 from the germline V gene are MNHNS and SASEGT. The CDR3 runs to 16 residues. The CDR3, as DNA: TGTGCCAGCAGTGCCGGGACTAGCGGGGGCACAGATACGCAGTATTTT. It specifies CASSAGTSGGTDTQYF.

There are a few counts of this clone. V and J are TRBV4-1 and TRBJ2-1, with a tentative D call TRBD2 (6 bases). With 1 base removed from V and 2 bases from J, the gap between germline ends came to 18 bases. The CDR3 length is 18 residues. Germline assignment: CDR1 MGHRA and CDR2 YSYEKL. The CDR3 DNA is TGCGCCAGCAGCCAAGTGCGGGGCTACCGGGAGACCTACAATGAGCAGTTCTTC. As protein: CASSQVRGYRETYNEQFF.

The chain joins TRBV7-2 to TRBJ1-2; D remains unclear. The CDR3 has 14 residues. In germline, CDR1 is SGHTA, CDR2 FQGNSA. Trimming stripped 3 bases from V and 0 bases from J, with 8 bases between. The CDR3 loop reads CASSLEWTNYGYTF. CDR3 sequence (DNA): TGTGCCAGCAGCTTGGAGTGGACTAACTATGGCTACACCTTC.

This rearrangement joins TRBV6-6 to TRBJ2-5; D may be TRBD2 (5 bases). The CDR3 is made up of 14 amino acids. V lost 2 bases and J 4 bases, leaving 11 bases between the germline ends. Germline V gene sequence: CDR1 MNHNY, CDR2 SVGAGI (reference sequence). Here the CDR3 DNA reads TGTGCCAGCAGTTACACCGGGGTCGCAGAGACCCAGTACTTC. It yields the protein CASSYTGVAETQYF.

The chain joins TRBV19 to TRBJ2-1; 7 positions agree with TRBD1. The CDR3 contains 14 residues. The V gene's germline CDR1 is LNHDA and CDR2 SQIVND (reference sequence). V shed 8 bases and J 2 bases; nucleotides not matched to a gene: 6. For the CDR3, the DNA is TGTGCCAGTCTTCCGACAGGGCCCTACAATGAGCAGTTCTTC. Amino acid sequence: CASLPTGPYNEQFF.

The rearrangement links TRBV30 to TRBJ1-4; D remains unclear. V gave up 3 bases and J gave up 7 bases, with 9 bases separating them. The V gene's germline CDR1 is GTSNPN and CDR2 SVGIG (reference sequence). This CDR3 has 12 residues. This CDR3 is CAWRYSGEKLFF. CDR3 bases: TGTGCCTGGAGATACAGTGGTGAAAAACTGTTTTTT.

This CDR3 is CASSSGRGLEDTQYF. The CDR3 DNA follows: TGTGCCAGCAGTTCCGGCAGGGGGCTGGAGGATACGCAGTATTTT. The V and J genes are TRBV2 and TRBJ2-3; 8 bases are shared with TRBD1. Per the germline V gene, CDR1 is SNHLY and CDR2 is FYNNEI. This CDR3 is built from 15 residues. V was pared by 5 bases and J by 6 bases, with 10 bases of the junction left unmatched. Full variable domain (remainder filled in from reference TRBV2 and TRBJ2-3): EPEVTQTPSHQVTQMGQEVILRCVPISNHLYFYWYRQILGQKVEFLVSFYNNEISEKSEIFDDQFSVERPDGSNFTLKIRSTKLEDSAMYFCASSSGRGLEDTQYFGPGTRLTVL.

V gene TRBV28 combines with J gene TRBJ1-5; D is possibly TRBD1 (5 bases). The CDR3 runs 14 residues. The ends were cut back, 6 bases at V and 6 bases at J, with 15 bases in the middle. In germline, CDR1 is MDHEN, CDR2 SYDVKM. This CDR3 is CASSRRAFIQPQHF. In DNA form, the CDR3 reads TGTGCCAGCAGCCGCAGGGCGTTCATTCAGCCCCAGCATTTT.

V and J are TRBV4-1 and TRBJ2-7; 12 nucleotides agree with TRBD2. There are 17 residues in the CDR3. Germline CDR1 reads MGHRA; CDR2 reads YSYEKL. The V and J ends lost 4 bases and 4 bases, in that order; junction bases with no gene match: 11. CDR3: CASSLSPRTSGTYEQYF. In nucleotides, the CDR3 is TGCGCCAGCAGCCTAAGTCCTAGGACTAGCGGGACATACGAGCAGTACTTC.

The V call is TRBV28, the J call TRBJ1-2, with 7 positions matching TRBD1. V dropped 6 bases and J dropped 5; count of bases not matched to a gene: 6. CDR1 is MDHEN and CDR2 is SYDVKM in the germline V gene. CDR3 size: 13 residues. The CDR3 DNA reads as TGTGCCAGCAGGCCGGGACAGATTTATGGCTACACCTTC. This encodes CASRPGQIYGYTF.